These 18 T cell receptor beta chains were all obtained from the same sample, sequenced in a study of OX40 agonist ivuxolimab in advanced cancers. Some clones are missing from TCRdb's copy, which holds only in-frame ones; the method was immunoSEQ multiplex PCR. The table has about 68,000 clones, over 80% seen once. This specimen was CD4+ or CD8+ T cells sorted from blood, taken in a trial of the OX40 agonist ivuxolimab. The receptors originated from an adult with an advanced solid tumor such as melanoma, head and neck, liver or kidney cancer.

The genes are TRBV29-1 and TRBJ2-2; tentatively, D is TRBD1 (6 bases). The CDR3 has 12 residues. Germline V gene data show CDR1 as SQVTM and CDR2 as ANQGSEA. Trimming cost V 4 bases and J 7 bases, with 10 bases left between them. For the CDR3, the DNA is TGCAGCGTTGTGGGGGCGGGCGGGGAGCTGTTTTTT. Amino acid sequence: CSVVGAGGELFF.

The chain has TRBV13 and TRBJ2-7; TRBD1 aligns across 9 bases. The CDR3 consists of 14 residues. With V trimmed by 4 bases and J by 7 bases, 8 bases remained unmatched. CDR1 is PRHDT, CDR2 FYEKMQ, per germline (reference sequence). The CDR3 bases are TGTGCCAGCAGCTCCCGGGACAGGGACGAAGAGCAGTACTTC. Translation gives CASSSRDRDEEQYF.

This rearrangement joins TRBV27 to TRBJ2-1; TRBD2 might be the D (7 bases). This CDR3 is 14 amino acids long. Trimming took 3 bases from V and 4 from J, leaving 10 bases between them. Germline CDR1 reads MNHEY; CDR2 reads SMNVEV (reference sequence). The CDR3: CASSLAGAYNEQFF. The CDR3 nucleotides are TGTGCCAGCAGTTTGGCGGGGGCGTACAATGAGCAGTTCTTC.

J is TRBJ1-5 and V is TRBV27, with no clear D. CDR1 and CDR2 (germline): MNHEY, SMNVEV (reference sequence). CDR3 length equals 19 residues. The V end was cut by 5 bases, the J end by 2 bases, with 25 bases between. CDR3 loop: CASSPQGSSIRDGNQPQHF. The CDR3 DNA follows: TGTGCCAGCAGTCCCCAAGGGTCCTCAATACGGGATGGCAATCAGCCCCAGCATTTT.

The chain combines TRBV28 with TRBJ2-5; possibly TRBD1 for D (6 bases). V lost 2 bases to trimming and J lost 7 bases, with 20 bases between them. The germline V gene encodes CDR1 MDHEN and CDR2 SYDVKM. The CDR3 extends over 16 amino acids. CDR3 residues: CASSLRGSDPLGTQYF. The CDR3, as DNA: TGTGCCAGCAGTTTAAGGGGGTCCGACCCTTTGGGGACCCAGTACTTC.

This rearrangement joins TRBV4-3 to TRBJ2-7, with TRBD2 as a possible D gene (6 bases). The CDR3 runs 17 residues. CDR1 is LGHNA, CDR2 YSLEER, per germline. V lost 0 bases to trimming and J lost 2 bases, with 17 bases between them. The CDR3 here is CASSQDYLAPLTYEQYF. The CDR3 DNA sequence: TGCGCCAGCAGCCAAGATTATCTAGCGCCCTTAACCTACGAGCAGTACTTC.

The sample holds a few counts of this clone. The chain has TRBV27 and TRBJ1-5; perhaps TRBD1 as D (6 bases). CDR3 length: 16 residues. The germline V gene has CDR1 MNHEY and CDR2 SMNVEV (reference sequence). V was cut by 0 bases and J by 3 bases, with 12 bases left in between. This chain's CDR3 is CASSLSWGHDNQPQHF. The CDR3 DNA reads TGTGCCAGCAGTTTATCATGGGGGCATGACAATCAGCCCCAGCATTTT.

J is TRBJ2-7 and V is TRBV5-1, with D possibly TRBD1 on 5 matching bases. This CDR3 is built from 14 residues. V lost 1 base and J 2 bases, leaving 10 bases between the germline ends. Germline CDR1 SGHRS, CDR2 YFSETQ. This chain's CDR3 is CASSLRPGTYEQYF. CDR3 coding DNA: TGCGCCAGCAGCTTGAGACCAGGGACCTACGAGCAGTACTTC.

This chain connects TRBV27 to TRBJ2-7; TRBD1 agrees at 9 bases. CDR1 is MNHEY, CDR2 SMNVEV, per germline (reference sequence). With 4 bases clipped from V and 3 bases from J, the junction kept 13 bases outside the gene matches. The CDR3 extends over 17 amino acids. The CDR3 DNA is TGTGCCAGCAGTTCCCCCTTAACAGGGGGCGCGATCTACGAGCAGTACTTC. It codes for CASSSPLTGGAIYEQYF.

For this clone: This specimen includes other DNA sequences encoding the same CDR3. This chain connects TRBV19 to TRBJ1-1; no reliable D call. Per germline, CDR1 LNHDA and CDR2 SQIVND (reference sequence). CDR3 size: 11 residues. V was cut by 3 bases and J by 5 bases, with 4 bases left in between. In nucleotides, the CDR3 is TGTGCCAGTAGTATGGGTACTGAAGCTTTCTTT. It yields the protein CASSMGTEAFF.

This clone was detected only once. The gene calls are TRBV5-6 and TRBJ2-5; D call uncertain. V was shortened by 4 bases and J by 0 bases, with 7 bases between the two germline ends. CDR1 and CDR2 (germline): SGHDT, YYEEEE. The CDR3 is made up of 13 amino acids. The CDR3 DNA reads as TGTGCCAGCAGCCCCCCCGACCAAGAGACCCAGTACTTC. Translated, it gives CASSPPDQETQYF.

The chain combines TRBV9 with TRBJ1-1; no firm D call. Germline V CDR1 and CDR2: SGDLS, YYNGEE. V was clipped by 0 bases and J by 4 bases, with 4 bases between them. The CDR3 extends over 12 amino acids. The CDR3 DNA is TGTGCCAGCAGCGTAGGTGGCACTGAAGCTTTCTTT. Its translation: CASSVGGTEAFF.

The chain couples TRBV28 to TRBJ2-1; 9 nucleotides match TRBD2. Germline V gene lookup returns CDR1 MDHEN and CDR2 SYDVKM. After removal of 1 base from V and 6 bases from J, the junction contained 1 base not matched to a gene. This CDR3 comprises 14 residues. The DNA of the CDR3 is TGTGCCAGCAGTTTATTAGCGGGAGTCAATGAGCAGTTCTTC. Encoded protein: CASSLLAGVNEQFF.

The chain combines TRBV4-1 with TRBJ2-7; D is tentatively TRBD1 or TRBD2 (5 bases each). V was clipped by 4 bases and J by 5 bases, with 18 bases between them. The CDR3 runs 15 residues. CDR1 and CDR2 (germline): MGHRA, YSYEKL. The CDR3 region has the DNA TGCGCCAGCAGCCCCCTTAGAGGGGTAGAACACGAGCAGTACTTC. Protein product: CASSPLRGVEHEQYF.

This clone is a singleton in its sample. V gene TRBV7-2 combines with J gene TRBJ2-1; D is unclear. The V gene's germline CDR1 is SGHTA and CDR2 FQGNSA. V dropped 7 bases and J dropped 3 bases, with 13 bases sitting between them. CDR3 length: 14 residues. The DNA of the CDR3 is TGTGCCAGCACCCAGGTACCCGGCTACAATGAGCAGTTCTTC. Translating it yields CASTQVPGYNEQFF.

This clone was seen only once. The V gene is TRBV13, the J gene TRBJ2-3; 7 positions match TRBD1. Germline V CDR1 and CDR2: PRHDT, FYEKMQ (reference sequence). The junction had 8 bases not matched to a gene; V was cut back by 5 bases and J by 3 bases. The CDR3 is 15 residues long. CDR3: CASSPGQVGTDTQYF. Written as DNA, the CDR3 is TGTGCCAGCAGCCCCGGACAGGTGGGGACAGATACGCAGTATTTT.

V is TRBV7-6 and J is TRBJ2-7, with 7 bases aligning to TRBD1. CDR1 SGHVS and CDR2 FNYEAQ come from the germline V gene. The J segment lost 5 bases and the V segment lost 5 bases, leaving 9 bases of the junction unmatched. The CDR3 contains 14 residues. CDR3 sequence reads: CASSPETGMHEQYF. The DNA of the CDR3 is TGTGCCAGCAGCCCGGAGACAGGGATGCACGAGCAGTACTTC.

This clone was observed once. The chain employs TRBV9 and TRBJ2-2, with TRBD2 matching 7 bases. The germline gives CDR1 SGDLS, CDR2 YYNGEE. The CDR3 spans 13 residues. J lost 3 bases, V lost 6 bases, and 2 bases had no gene match. The CDR3 DNA sequence: TGTGCCAGCATGGGAGGGGACACCGGGGAGCTGTTTTTT. Protein sequence: CASMGGDTGELFF.